This TCR beta chain was recovered during a study of cytomegalovirus exposure and HLA in healthy donors. Germline CDR1 SGDLS, CDR2 YYNGEE. The CDR3 consists of 17 residues. V lost 5 bases, J lost 3 bases, and 23 bases lay in between. Vbeta (60) and Jbeta (13) primers were used in the PCR. Here immunoSEQ multiplex PCR was the method, and the copy in TCRdb shows in-frame clones only, minus some. The sample consists of under 130,000 clones, 78% of them appearing once. The sequence derives from a man younger than 40 in good health and CMV-seronegative. The rearrangement joins TRBV9 to TRBJ1-1; D not resolved. Material: PBMCs. CDR3 sequence: CASSPYNVPEGDTEAFF. In nucleotides, the CDR3 is TGTGCCAGCAGTCCCTATAATGTCCCGGAGGGAGACACTGAAGCTTTCTTT.